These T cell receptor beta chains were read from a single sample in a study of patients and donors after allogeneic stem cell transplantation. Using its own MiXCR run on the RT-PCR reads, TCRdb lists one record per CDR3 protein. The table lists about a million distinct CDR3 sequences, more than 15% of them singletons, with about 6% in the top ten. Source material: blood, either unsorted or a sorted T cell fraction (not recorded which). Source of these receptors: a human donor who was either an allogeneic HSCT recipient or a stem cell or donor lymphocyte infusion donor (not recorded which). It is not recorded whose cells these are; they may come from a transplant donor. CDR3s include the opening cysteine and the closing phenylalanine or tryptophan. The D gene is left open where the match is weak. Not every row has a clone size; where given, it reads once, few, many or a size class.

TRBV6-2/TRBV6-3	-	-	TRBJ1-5	CASTFRAEQPQHF	TGTGCCAGCACATTCAGGGCGGAACAGCCCCAGCATTTT
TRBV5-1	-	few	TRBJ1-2	CASSLGKTTNYGYTF	TGCGCCAGCAGCTTGGGGAAGACTACTAACTATGGCTACACCTTC
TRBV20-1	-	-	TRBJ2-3	CSARPTIEGTQYF	TGCAGTGCTAGACCCACGATAGAGGGTACGCAGTATTTT
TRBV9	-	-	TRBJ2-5	CASSVGGGGVQETQYF	TGTGCCAGCAGCGTAGGAGGAGGCGGAGTACAAGAGACCCAGTACTTC
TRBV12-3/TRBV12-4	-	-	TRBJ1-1	CASSPSGTPEAFF	TGTGCCAGCAGTCCTAGCGGGACACCTGAAGCTTTCTTT
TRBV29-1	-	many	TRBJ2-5	CSEVGSFGETQYF	TGCAGCGAGGTCGGGAGCTTCGGGGAGACCCAGTACTTC
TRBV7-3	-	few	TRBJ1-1	CASSLTGRTVNTEAFF	TGTGCCAGCAGCTTAACGGGCAGGACGGTTAACACTGAAGCTTTCTTT
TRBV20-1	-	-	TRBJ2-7	CGVTKPGHLTYEQYF	TGCGGTGTTACCAAACCGGGACACCTAACCTACGAGCAGTACTTC
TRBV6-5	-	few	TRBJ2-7	CASSYLHGLSYEQYF	TGTGCCAGCAGTTACTTGCATGGTTTATCCTACGAGCAGTACTTC
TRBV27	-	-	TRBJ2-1	CASSARRYNEQFF	TGTGCCAGCAGTGCCCGACGGTACAATGAGCAGTTCTTC
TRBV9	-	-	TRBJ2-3	CASSLDDGRATDTQYF	TGTGCCAGCAGCCTCGATGACGGACGGGCCACAGATACGCAGTATTTT
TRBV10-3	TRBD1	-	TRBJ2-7	CAIREQDRDRYEQYF	TGTGCCATCAGGGAGCAGGACAGGGACCGCTACGAGCAGTACTTC
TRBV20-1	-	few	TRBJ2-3	CSARVKSDTQYF	TGCAGTGCTAGAGTGAAGTCAGATACGCAGTATTTT
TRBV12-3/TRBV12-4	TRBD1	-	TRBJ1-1	CASTRTGLNTEAFF	TGTGCCAGCACCCGGACAGGGCTGAACACTGAAGCTTTCTTT
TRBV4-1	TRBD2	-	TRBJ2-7	CASSHGTSGYEQYF	TGCGCCAGCAGCCATGGGACTAGCGGATACGAGCAGTACTTC
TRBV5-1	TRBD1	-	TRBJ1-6	CATNGDRGLNSPLHF	TGCGCCACCAACGGTGACAGGGGCCTTAATTCACCCCTCCACTTT
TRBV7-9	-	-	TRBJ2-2	CASSFREPNTGELFF	TGTGCCAGCAGCTTCAGGGAACCGAACACCGGGGAGCTGTTTTTT
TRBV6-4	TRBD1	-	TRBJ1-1	CASRETGGTEAFF	TGTGCCAGCAGAGAAACAGGGGGCACTGAAGCTTTCTTT
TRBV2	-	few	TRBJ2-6	CASSLKSFSGANVLTF	TGTGCCAGCAGTTTGAAGTCATTCTCTGGGGCCAACGTCCTGACTTTC
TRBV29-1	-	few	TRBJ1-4	CSVGRGTNEKLFF	TGCAGCGTGGGCCGGGGAACTAATGAAAAACTGTTTTTT
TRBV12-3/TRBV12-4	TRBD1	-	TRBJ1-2	CASSPGQGVFLGYTF	TGTGCCAGCAGTCCGGGACAGGGGGTTTTCCTTGGCTACACCTTC
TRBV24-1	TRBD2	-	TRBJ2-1	CATSDAGTSGYNEQFF	TGTGCCACCAGTGATGCCGGGACTAGCGGTTACAATGAGCAGTTCTTC
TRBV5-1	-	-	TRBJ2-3	CASSLVASLVTDTQYF	TGCGCCAGCAGCTTGGTCGCATCCCTTGTCACAGATACGCAGTATTTT
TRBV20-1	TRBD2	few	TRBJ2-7	CSARLAGGHEQYF	TGCAGTGCCCGACTAGCGGGGGGTCACGAGCAGTACTTC
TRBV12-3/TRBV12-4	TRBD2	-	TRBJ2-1	CASSPPGRDEQFF	TGTGCCAGCAGTCCCCCCGGGAGGGATGAGCAGTTCTTC
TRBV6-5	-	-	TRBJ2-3	CASRQTGDTQYF	TGTGCCAGCAGGCAGACCGGAGATACGCAGTATTTT
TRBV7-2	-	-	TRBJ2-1	CASSLKVETPPGF	TGTGCCAGCAGCCTAAAGGTAGAAACGCCGCCAGGGTTC
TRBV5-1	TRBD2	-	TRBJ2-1	CASSPGLAGPIYNEQFF	TGCGCCAGCAGCCCGGGACTAGCGGGGCCCATCTACAATGAGCAGTTCTTC
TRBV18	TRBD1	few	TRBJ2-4	CASSPPGQGFNIQYF	TGTGCCAGCTCACCACCGGGACAGGGGTTCAACATTCAGTACTTC
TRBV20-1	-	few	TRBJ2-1	CSARGRYNEQFF	TGCAGTGCCCGTGGACGATACAATGAGCAGTTCTTC
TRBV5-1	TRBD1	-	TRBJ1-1	CASSMTGRGNTEAFF	TGCGCCAGCAGCATGACAGGGCGGGGGAACACTGAAGCTTTCTTT
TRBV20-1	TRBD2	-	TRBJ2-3	CSALAGVYTDTQYF	TGCAGTGCGTTAGCGGGGGTGTACACAGATACGCAGTATTTT
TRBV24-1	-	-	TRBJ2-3	CATSHPGTDTQYF	TGTGCCACCTCCCATCCAGGGACAGATACGCAGTATTTT
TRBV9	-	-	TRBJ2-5	CASSVGGGPEGAQYF	TGTGCCAGCAGCGTAGGGGGGGGGCCGGAGGGGGCCCAGTACTTC
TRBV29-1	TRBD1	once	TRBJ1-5	CSVPGQGNQPQHF	TGCAGCGTACCGGGACAGGGGAATCAGCCCCAGCATTTT
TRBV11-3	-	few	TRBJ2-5	CASSLDVRPFQETQYF	TGTGCCAGCAGCTTAGATGTACGGCCGTTCCAAGAGACCCAGTACTTC
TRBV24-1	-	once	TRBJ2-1	CATSGLRGGNEQFF	TGTGCCACCAGTGGCCTTAGAGGGGGGAATGAGCAGTTCTTC
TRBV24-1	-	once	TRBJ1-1	CATSDPGKGKAEAFF	TGTGCCACCAGTGATCCCGGGAAGGGGAAGGCTGAAGCTTTCTTT
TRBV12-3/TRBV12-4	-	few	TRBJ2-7	CASSPPSAAVTYEQYF	TGTGCCAGCAGCCCGCCGTCGGCAGCGGTTACCTACGAGCAGTACTTC
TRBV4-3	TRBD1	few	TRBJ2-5	CASSQGQGARETQYF	TGCGCCAGCAGCCAAGGGCAGGGGGCAAGGGAGACCCAGTACTTC
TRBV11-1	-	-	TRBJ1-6	CASTVARGVSPLHF	TGTGCCAGCACCGTCGCCCGTGGAGTCTCACCCCTCCACTTT
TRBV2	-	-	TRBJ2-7	CASSVLGPYEQYF	TGTGCCAGCAGTGTCCTAGGACCCTACGAGCAGTACTTC
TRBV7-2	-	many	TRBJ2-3	CASTLGSGKDTQYF	TGTGCCAGCACTTTAGGCTCAGGGAAGGATACGCAGTATTTT
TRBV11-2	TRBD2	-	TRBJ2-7	CASSTVAGRYEQYF	TGTGCCAGCAGCACGGTAGCGGGACGCTACGAGCAGTACTTC